The 2 T cell receptor beta chains in this list originate from one sample, sequenced in a study of OX40 agonist ivuxolimab in advanced cancers. Produced via immunoSEQ multiplex PCR; TCRdb's table is partial and in-frame only. The profile covers 95,000 to 100,000 clones, with around 85% appearing a single time and approximately 1.5% taken by the ten largest. The sample in question was CD4+ or CD8+ T cells sorted from blood, obtained in a trial of the OX40 agonist ivuxolimab. The receptor source for this set is an adult with an advanced solid tumor such as melanoma, head and neck, liver or kidney cancer.

V gene TRBV11-3 combines with J gene TRBJ2-3; 7 bases align to TRBD1. The V and J ends lost 5 bases and 3 bases, in that order; junction bases with no gene match: 11. The germline gives CDR1 SGHNT, CDR2 YENEEA. This CDR3 contains 16 residues. The chain's CDR3 is CASSGRQGLGTDTQYF. In nucleotides, the CDR3 is TGTGCCAGCAGCGGACGACAGGGTTTGGGGACAGATACGCAGTATTTT.

A note on this clone: Other DNA sequences from this sample encode an identical CDR3 as well. The V call is TRBV7-7, the J call TRBJ2-5; 9 bases match TRBD1. This CDR3 region has 13 residues. V was pared by 5 bases and J by 3 bases, with 1 base of the junction left unmatched. The germline gives CDR1 SSHAT, CDR2 FNYEAQ (reference sequence). As DNA, the CDR3 is TGTGCCAGCAGCGGACAGGGGAAAGAGACCCAGTACTTC. Encoded protein: CASSGQGKETQYF.